The next 8 T cell receptor beta chains were all read from a single sample in a study of T-cell memory formation after mild COVID-19. In TCRdb, the 5' RACE reads were re-called with MiXCR into one record per CDR3 protein. The table lists roughly 600,000 distinct CDR3 sequences, about 20% of them singletons. The sample consisted of PBMCs or a T cell subset sorted from them (not recorded which). These receptors were obtained from an adult woman who had mild COVID-19 (a few samples of this study predate the infection). Cell type and time point are not known.

In this sample, this clonotype turned up a few times. V gene TRBV7-3 combines with J gene TRBJ2-3; maybe TRBD2 (5 bases). The CDR3 consists of 15 residues. Germline CDR1 SGHTA, CDR2 FQGTGA. The germline V and J ends were trimmed by 4 bases and 1 base, with 12 bases remaining between them. Written as DNA, the CDR3 is TGTGCCAGCAGCTCCCGGCATAGCGGCACAGATACGCAGTATTTT. Residues: CASSSRHSGTDTQYF. Looking up the rest from reference TRBV7-3 and TRBJ2-3 gives the full variable domain: GAGVSQTPSNKVTEKGKYVELRCDPISGHTALYWYRQSLGQGPEFLIYFQGTGAADDSGLPNDRFFAVRPEGSVSTLKIQRTERGDSAVYLCASSSRHSGTDTQYFGPGTRLTVL.

The genes are TRBV5-4 and TRBJ2-3; no reliable D call. V lost 1 base and J 0 bases, leaving 9 bases between the germline ends. Per the germline V gene, CDR1 is SGHNT and CDR2 is YYREEE (reference sequence). The CDR3 runs to 15 residues. The CDR3: CASSLRRISTDTQYF. CDR3 coding DNA: TGTGCCAGCAGCTTGCGACGGATAAGCACAGATACGCAGTATTTT.

This clonotype has just a few counts. The chain uses TRBV6-1 and TRBJ1-6; D gene ambiguous. V gave up 4 bases and J gave up 7 bases, with 14 bases separating them. Per germline, CDR1 MNHNS and CDR2 SASEGT. The CDR3 has 15 residues. The CDR3 sequence is CASSAPVRGNSPLHF. DNA of the CDR3: TGTGCCAGCAGTGCTCCGGTCCGGGGAAATTCACCCCTCCACTTT.

The rearrangement joins TRBV4-1 to TRBJ2-3, with TRBD2 identical over 11 bases. The trim removed 0 bases at V and 4 bases at J, leaving 3 bases unmatched. The CDR3 loop spans 16 amino acids. CDR1 is MGHRA, CDR2 YSYEKL, per germline. For the CDR3, the DNA is TGCGCCAGCAGCCAAGATATAGCGGGGGGGCCAGATACGCAGTATTTT. It is translated as CASSQDIAGGPDTQYF.

This clonotype was recorded a few times. This chain connects TRBV29-1 to TRBJ2-7; D is possibly TRBD2 (6 bases). V was clipped by 4 bases and J by 5 bases, with 15 bases between them. The length of the CDR3 is 13 residues. Germline CDR1 is SQVTM and CDR2 is ANQGSEA. The CDR3 loop is CSVADGGGNEQYF. The CDR3 DNA is TGCAGCGTTGCCGATGGAGGCGGGAACGAGCAGTACTTC.

The chain couples TRBV4-3 to TRBJ2-2; 8 nucleotides match TRBD2. The germline V gene has CDR1 LGHNA and CDR2 YSLEER. The CDR3 totals 17 residues. The V gene end was trimmed by 2 bases and the J gene end by 6 bases; junction bases not matched to a gene: 11. For the CDR3, the DNA is TGCGCCAGCAGCCAATCCCTAAGCGGGAGTCCGGCCGGGGAGCTGTTTTTT. It specifies CASSQSLSGSPAGELFF.

The rearrangement links TRBV5-1 to TRBJ1-5; D gene unclear. Per the germline V gene, CDR1 is SGHRS and CDR2 is YFSETQ. CDR3 size: 14 residues. Trimming shortened V by 0 bases and J by 0 bases, and 4 bases separated the two germline ends. CDR3 nucleotides: TGCGCCAGCAGCTTGGCTCCTAGCAATCAGCCCCAGCATTTT. Its translation is CASSLAPSNQPQHF.

The chain has TRBV10-3 and TRBJ2-1, with 11 nucleotides matching TRBD2. V shed 6 bases, J shed 2 bases, and the junction held 6 bases outside the gene matches. The CDR3 is 16 residues long. Germline V gene lookup returns CDR1 ENHRY and CDR2 SYGVKD. The CDR3 nucleotides are TGTGCCATCAGCGATACTAGCGGGGGACCCTACAATGAGCAGTTCTTC. It yields the protein CAISDTSGGPYNEQFF.